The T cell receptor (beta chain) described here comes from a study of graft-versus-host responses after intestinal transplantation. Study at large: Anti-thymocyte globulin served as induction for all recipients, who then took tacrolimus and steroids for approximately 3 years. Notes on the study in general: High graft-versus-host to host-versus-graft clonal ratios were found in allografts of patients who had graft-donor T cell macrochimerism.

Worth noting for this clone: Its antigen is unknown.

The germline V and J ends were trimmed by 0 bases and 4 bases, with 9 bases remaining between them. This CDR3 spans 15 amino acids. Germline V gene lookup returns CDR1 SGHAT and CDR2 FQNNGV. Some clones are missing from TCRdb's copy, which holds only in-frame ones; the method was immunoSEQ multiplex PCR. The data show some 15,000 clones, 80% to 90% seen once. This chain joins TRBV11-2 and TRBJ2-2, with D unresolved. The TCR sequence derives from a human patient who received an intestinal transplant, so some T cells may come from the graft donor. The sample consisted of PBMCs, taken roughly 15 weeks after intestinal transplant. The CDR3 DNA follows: TGTGCCAGCAGCTTAGAGGTCTACCCCACCGGGGAGCTGTTTTTT. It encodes CASSLEVYPTGELFF.